Following are 24 T cell receptor beta chains from one sample sequenced in a study of cytomegalovirus exposure and HLA in healthy donors. The data were produced by immunoSEQ multiplex PCR, yet TCRdb's version contains in-frame clones alone and is incomplete. Here the sample spans approximately 180,000 clones, 86% being singletons. Sequencing input: PBMCs. The origin of the receptors is a young woman in good health and CMV-seronegative.

This sequence joins TRBV4-1 and TRBJ2-3, with 9 positions matching TRBD1. The CDR3 runs 14 residues. J lost 6 bases, V lost 4 bases, and 5 bases had no gene match. Germline V gene data show CDR1 as MGHRA and CDR2 as YSYEKL. The CDR3 here is CASSRTQGADTQYF. The DNA of the CDR3 is TGCGCCAGCAGCCGAACACAGGGGGCCGATACGCAGTATTTT.

The V and J genes are TRBV7-9 and TRBJ2-1, with D possibly being TRBD1 (6 bases). CDR3 length: 19 amino acids. Trimming pared 0 bases from V and 4 bases from J, leaving 22 bases between. In germline, CDR1 is SEHNR, CDR2 FQNEAQ (reference sequence). This CDR3 is CASSLAVGARVSGYNEQFF. The DNA of the CDR3 is TGTGCCAGCAGCTTAGCGGTGGGGGCAAGGGTTTCCGGATACAATGAGCAGTTCTTC.

The J gene is TRBJ1-2, the V gene TRBV28; D call uncertain. The germline V gene encodes CDR1 MDHEN and CDR2 SYDVKM. V was trimmed by 1 base and J by 5 bases, leaving 2 bases between them. The CDR3 contains 11 residues. The CDR3 sequence: CASSLSYGYTF. CDR3 sequence (DNA): TGTGCCAGCAGTTTATCATATGGCTACACCTTC.

The chain recombines TRBV5-1 with TRBJ2-7, with 8 bases that match TRBD2. This CDR3 contains 14 residues. The junction had 5 bases not matched to a gene; V was cut back by 2 bases and J by 4 bases. Germline-derived CDR1 and CDR2 are SGHRS and YFSETQ. CDR3 sequence (DNA): TGCGCCAGCAGCTTTAAGTCTAGCGGGTACGAGCAGTACTTC. Residues: CASSFKSSGYEQYF.

The CDR3 here is CAIKGEDNEKLFF. The CDR3 nucleotides are TGTGCCATCAAGGGGGAAGATAATGAAAAACTGTTTTTT. This chain links TRBV10-3 with TRBJ1-4, with D perhaps TRBD1 (6 bases). The V gene's germline CDR1 is ENHRY and CDR2 SYGVKD. This CDR3 comprises 13 residues. V was pared by 7 bases and J by 4 bases, with 10 bases between.

J is TRBJ1-5 and V is TRBV19; D is unclear. Deletions cut 5 bases from V and 0 bases from J, with 8 bases between. Germline lookup yields CDR1 LNHDA and CDR2 SQIVND (reference sequence). The CDR3 runs 14 residues. The CDR3 coding sequence is TGTGCCAGTAGTCCAGGCTTTAGCAATCAGCCCCAGCATTTT. Its protein product is CASSPGFSNQPQHF. The full variable domain, rest sourced from reference TRBV19 and TRBJ1-5, is DGGITQSPKYLFRKEGQNVTLSCEQNLNHDAMYWYRQDPGQGLRLIYYSQIVNDFQKGDIAEGYSVSREKKESFPLTVTSAQKNPTAFYLCASSPGFSNQPQHFGDGTRLSIL.

The chain links TRBV30 to TRBJ1-1, with D perhaps matching TRBD1 (5 bases). The V end was cut by 8 bases, the J end by 3 bases, with 13 bases between. This CDR3 has 12 residues. Germline CDR1 is GTSNPN and CDR2 is SVGIG (reference sequence). The CDR3 nucleotides are TGTGCCCGATCAAAAGGGGACACTGAAGCTTTCTTT. Translation gives CARSKGDTEAFF.

The chain combines TRBV2 with TRBJ2-1, with TRBD1 matching over 10 bases. The CDR3 has 18 amino acids. Losses at the gene ends were 4 bases for V and 4 bases for J; bases not matched to a gene: 13. The germline gives CDR1 SNHLY, CDR2 FYNNEI. This CDR3 reads CASSVRQGALTRYNEQFF. CDR3 DNA sequence: TGTGCCAGCAGTGTTCGACAGGGGGCCCTTACTCGGTACAATGAGCAGTTCTTC. The full variable domain, with the rest looked up from reference TRBV2 and TRBJ2-1, is EPEVTQTPSHQVTQMGQEVILRCVPISNHLYFYWYRQILGQKVEFLVSFYNNEISEKSEIFDDQFSVERPDGSNFTLKIRSTKLEDSAMYFCASSVRQGALTRYNEQFFGPGTRLTVL.

The J gene is TRBJ2-7, the V gene TRBV6-1, with D perhaps TRBD1 (6 bases). Per the germline V gene, CDR1 is MNHNS and CDR2 is SASEGT. The V end lost 6 bases, the J end lost 0 bases, and 12 bases lay between the germline ends. This CDR3 is 14 amino acids long. CDR3 amino acids: CASSRYRDSYEQYF. CDR3 in DNA: TGTGCCAGCAGCCGATACAGGGACTCCTACGAGCAGTACTTC.

The chain carries TRBV5-1 and TRBJ2-5, with TRBD1 matching 11 bases. Unmatched junction bases numbered 4, after V lost 2 bases and J lost 4 bases. Germline CDR1 is SGHRS and CDR2 is YFSETQ. This CDR3 is built from 15 residues. The CDR3 reads CASSFPGQGGETQYF. CDR3 nucleotides: TGCGCCAGCAGCTTCCCGGGACAGGGGGGAGAGACCCAGTACTTC.

The chain couples TRBV30 to TRBJ2-1, with 10 bases matching TRBD2. CDR3 size: 14 residues. V was pared by 5 bases and J by 5 bases, with 6 bases of the junction left unmatched. The germline CDR1 and CDR2 sequences are GTSNPN and SVGIG (reference sequence). CDR3 amino acids: CAWQRGGIHNEQFF. Written as DNA, the CDR3 is TGTGCCTGGCAGCGGGGGGGGATACACAATGAGCAGTTCTTC. Combining the CDR3 with reference TRBV30 and TRBJ2-1 gives the whole variable domain SQTIHQWPATLVQPVGSPLSLECTVEGTSNPNLYWYRQAAGRGLQLLFYSVGIGQISSEVPQNLSASRPQDRQFILSSKKLLLSDSGFYLCAWQRGGIHNEQFFGPGTRLTVL.

DNA of the CDR3: TGTGCCAGCAGCGAGATTGGACAGGGGACGAGCTCCTACAATGAGCAGTTCTTC. Its translation: CASSEIGQGTSSYNEQFF. The chain carries TRBV5-6 and TRBJ2-1; 9 bases are a match to TRBD1. J lost 0 bases, V lost 4 bases, and 11 bases had no gene match. This CDR3 contains 18 residues. The germline V gene has CDR1 SGHDT and CDR2 YYEEEE. Combining the CDR3 with reference TRBV5-6 and TRBJ2-1 gives the whole variable domain DAGVTQSPTHLIKTRGQQVTLRCSPKSGHDTVSWYQQALGQGPQFIFQYYEEEERQRGNFPDRFSGHQFPNYSSELNVNALLLGDSALYLCASSEIGQGTSSYNEQFFGPGTRLTVL.

The chain links TRBV11-2 to TRBJ1-2; perhaps TRBD1 as D (5 bases). Germline V CDR1 and CDR2: SGHAT, FQNNGV. V was clipped by 1 base and J by 5 bases, with 14 bases between them. The CDR3 covers 15 residues. This CDR3 is CASSLGAGREYGYTF. DNA for the CDR3: TGTGCCAGCAGCTTAGGAGCAGGGCGCGAGTATGGCTACACCTTC.

The chain combines TRBV19 with TRBJ1-1; D is possibly TRBD1 (6 bases). The V and J ends lost 6 bases and 4 bases respectively, with 15 bases between them. The germline V gene encodes CDR1 LNHDA and CDR2 SQIVND (reference sequence). This CDR3 is 14 amino acids long. This CDR3 is CASRKTGQPTEAFF. The DNA for the CDR3 is TGTGCCAGTAGGAAAACAGGGCAGCCCACTGAAGCTTTCTTT.

V usage is TRBV7-6 and J usage is TRBJ2-2; D ambiguous. V was pared by 5 bases and J by 5 bases, with 3 bases between. CDR1 is SGHVS and CDR2 is FNYEAQ in the germline V gene. This CDR3 region has 11 residues. CDR3 sequence reads: CASSQTGELFF. The CDR3, as DNA: TGTGCCAGCAGCCAAACCGGGGAGCTGTTTTTT.

The chain uses TRBV11-3 and TRBJ2-1; 10 bases are a match to TRBD2. The ends lost 5 bases at V and 2 bases at J; junction bases unmatched: 3. CDR1 and CDR2 from the germline V gene are SGHNT and YENEEA. The CDR3 sequence is 15 residues long. The CDR3 loop is CASSVSGGTYNEQFF. The CDR3 bases are TGTGCCAGCAGCGTTAGCGGGGGGACCTACAATGAGCAGTTCTTC.

This clone came up once. The chain carries TRBV2 and TRBJ1-5; D gene ambiguous. Germline-derived CDR1 and CDR2 are SNHLY and FYNNEI. V was cut by 0 bases and J by 1 base, with 10 bases left in between. The length of the CDR3 is 16 residues. The DNA for the CDR3 is TGTGCCAGCAGTGAAGCGGCGGCAAGGAGCAATCAGCCCCAGCATTTT. Translated: CASSEAAARSNQPQHF.

The rearrangement links TRBV19 to TRBJ1-4; tentative D call: TRBD1 (6 bases). Germline loops: CDR1 LNHDA, CDR2 SQIVND (reference sequence). Trimming stripped 3 bases from V and 7 bases from J, with 6 bases between. The CDR3 covers 12 residues. The CDR3 bases are TGTGCCAGTAGTATCAGGGGTGAAAAACTGTTTTTT. The encoded protein is CASSIRGEKLFF.

The J gene is TRBJ2-5, the V gene TRBV6-5; 7 bases are a match to TRBD1. This CDR3 is built from 13 residues. The V and J ends lost 9 bases and 5 bases, in that order; junction bases with no gene match: 9. The germline V gene has CDR1 MNHEY and CDR2 SVGAGI. CDR3 sequence (DNA): TGTGCCAGTCACAAGGGGGCCGGGGAGACCCAGTACTTC. This sequence encodes CASHKGAGETQYF.

The rearrangement links TRBV5-1 to TRBJ1-2, with 7 bases identical to TRBD1. In germline, CDR1 is SGHRS, CDR2 YFSETQ. The ends lost 1 base at V and 6 bases at J; junction bases unmatched: 6. The CDR3 spans 14 residues. CDR3 sequence (DNA): TGCGCCAGCAGCTTGTCACAGGGGTGGGATGGCTACACCTTC. As protein: CASSLSQGWDGYTF.

The rearrangement links TRBV27 to TRBJ1-5; 8 positions match TRBD1. Per germline, CDR1 MNHEY and CDR2 SMNVEV (reference sequence). The CDR3 consists of 15 residues. V trimming: 4 bases; J trimming: 5 bases; junction bases outside the gene matches: 7. The CDR3: CASSSSTGEDQPQHF. The CDR3 DNA reads as TGTGCCAGCAGTTCCTCGACAGGGGAGGATCAGCCCCAGCATTTT.

The chain links TRBV6-5 to TRBJ1-1; D is unclear. CDR1 and CDR2 (germline): MNHEY, SVGAGI. CDR3 length: 13 residues. V lost 0 bases and J 5 bases, leaving 7 bases between the germline ends. The CDR3 DNA reads as TGTGCCAGCAGTTACTCGAGGGAGACTGAAGCTTTCTTT. Translating it yields CASSYSRETEAFF.

The table lists this clone with a count of one. V usage is TRBV29-1 and J usage is TRBJ2-2; 7 positions match TRBD1. This CDR3 region has 14 residues. CDR1 SQVTM and CDR2 ANQGSEA come from the germline V gene. V gave up 6 bases and J gave up 0 bases; unmatched junction bases: 4. CDR3 in DNA: TGCAGCGTACCCGGGACAGCGAACACCGGGGAGCTGTTTTTT. As protein: CSVPGTANTGELFF.

V gene TRBV2 combines with J gene TRBJ1-2; D may be TRBD1 (5 bases). Deletions cut 4 bases from V and 0 bases from J, with 9 bases between. Germline V gene sequence: CDR1 SNHLY, CDR2 FYNNEI. This CDR3 is built from 14 residues. CDR3 residues: CASSGGPSNYGYTF. CDR3 nucleotides: TGTGCCAGCAGTGGGGGCCCGTCTAACTATGGCTACACCTTC.